The 27 T cell receptor beta chains given below trace back to one sample, sequenced in a study of blood T cells in healthy people across ages. Primed by a sample-barcoded 5' primer and a J-beta primer mix, a second PCR proceeded for roughly 6 to 12 cycles. TCRdb ran MiXCR on the 5' RACE reads and lists one entry per CDR3 protein. This sample has roughly 500,000 distinct CDR3 sequences, with about 25% found just once. The sequenced sample was blood. The receptor set was obtained from a woman in her seventies in good health.

A word on this clonotype: Likely a read error: the CDR3 ends without its conserved phenylalanine or tryptophan. The J gene is TRBJ2-3, the V gene TRBV20-1, with 11 bases fitting TRBD2. The CDR3 contains 15 residues. J lost 1 base, V lost 5 bases, and 5 bases had no gene match. Germline CDR1 and CDR2: DFQATT and SNEGSKA (reference sequence). CDR3 sequence: CSARTSGGGTDTQYS. The CDR3 DNA is TGCAGTGCTCGCACTAGCGGGGGAGGCACAGATACGCAGTATTCT.

The chain couples TRBV20-1 to TRBJ2-5; TRBD2 matches 10 bases. The V and J ends lost 4 bases and 4 bases, in that order; junction bases with no gene match: 9. CDR1 is DFQATT and CDR2 is SNEGSKA in the germline V gene (reference sequence). The CDR3 covers 15 residues. CDR3 protein: CSANPQLAGVETQYF. CDR3 DNA sequence: TGCAGTGCTAATCCCCAGCTAGCGGGGGTAGAGACCCAGTACTTC.

J is TRBJ2-7 and V is TRBV27, with TRBD2 matching over 9 bases. TRBJ2-5 matches the DNA end more closely, so the J call is doubtful. The CDR3 consists of 16 residues. Germline V CDR1 and CDR2: MNHEY, SMNVEV (reference sequence). The CDR3 protein is CASSLSGASGEETQYF. Written as DNA, the CDR3 is TGTGCCAGCAGTTTATCGGGGGCTAGCGGGGAGGAGACCCAGTACTTC.

The rearrangement links TRBV20-1 to TRBJ2-2; the D gene is possibly TRBD1 (5 bases). Trimming stripped 3 bases from V and 11 bases from J, with 10 bases between. Germline CDR1 DFQATT, CDR2 SNEGSKA (reference sequence). The CDR3 loop spans 11 amino acids. CDR3 DNA sequence: TGCAGTGCTAGGACCGGACATGAGCTGTTTTTT. This encodes CSARTGHELFF.

This clonotype was counted a few times. This chain joins TRBV7-2 and TRBJ2-5, with 7 bases fitting TRBD2. The last part of the DNA fits TRBJ2-7 better; the J call may be wrong. CDR3 length: 15 residues. Germline assignment: CDR1 SGHTA and CDR2 FQGNSA. CDR3 nucleotides: TGTGCCAGCAGCCCCCAGGGACTAACGGTCGACGAGCAGTACTTC. Translation: CASSPQGLTVDEQYF.

This clonotype was seen more than once but under ten times. The V call is TRBV7-2, the J call TRBJ2-1, with D possibly matching TRBD2 (5 bases). The CDR3 runs 13 residues. Looked up from germline, CDR1 is SGHTA and CDR2 is FQGNSA. V lost 4 bases and J lost 5, with 9 bases in between. The DNA of the CDR3 is TGTGCCAGCAGCTCCGTCGGGGACAATGAGCAGTTCTTC. It is translated as CASSSVGDNEQFF.

The table lists this clonotype with a few counts. The genes are TRBV24-1 and TRBJ1-4, with D maybe TRBD1 (6 bases). The CDR3 is 14 residues long. V lost 5 bases, J lost 6 bases, and 12 bases lay in between. CDR1 KGHDR and CDR2 SFDVKD come from the germline V gene. DNA for the CDR3: TGTGCCACCAGTGCGGGGACATCGGATGAAAAACTGTTTTTT. It is translated as CATSAGTSDEKLFF.

The V and J genes are TRBV7-2 and TRBJ2-7; 8 nucleotides match TRBD1. Losses at the gene ends were 6 bases for V and 4 bases for J; bases not matched to a gene: 11. The CDR3 covers 15 residues. Germline CDR1 reads SGHTA; CDR2 reads FQGNSA. The CDR3 protein is CASRRTGTGLYEQYF. As DNA, the CDR3 is TGTGCCAGCAGGCGTACCGGGACAGGCCTTTACGAGCAGTACTTC.

The gene calls are TRBV20-1 and TRBJ2-5, with 8 bases identical to TRBD1. This CDR3 is 14 amino acids long. Losses at the gene ends were 5 bases for V and 2 bases for J; bases not matched to a gene: 7. Germline lookup yields CDR1 DFQATT and CDR2 SNEGSKA (reference sequence). CDR3 protein: CSAGLRTGQETQYF. The CDR3 DNA sequence: TGCAGTGCTGGATTAAGGACAGGGCAAGAGACCCAGTACTTC.

V and J are TRBV7-2 and TRBJ1-2; possible D gene TRBD1, 5 bases. This CDR3 region has 16 residues. Trimming cost V 2 bases and J 8 bases, with 21 bases left between them. Per the germline V gene, CDR1 is SGHTA and CDR2 is FQGNSA. The chain's CDR3 is CASSLQGGQDFRGYTF. CDR3 bases: TGTGCCAGCAGCTTACAGGGAGGCCAGGATTTTAGGGGCTACACCTTC.

The chain has TRBV6-2 or TRBV6-3 and TRBJ2-1; 11 nucleotides match TRBD2. Trimming cost V 0 bases and J 8 bases; bases outside gene matches: 6. This CDR3 is built from 16 residues. Germline values: CDR1 MNHEY, CDR2 SVGEGT. DNA of the CDR3: TGTGCCAGCAGTTACTCCGTAGCGGGGGGGCCGGATGAGCAGTTCTTC. It yields the protein CASSYSVAGGPDEQFF.

V gene TRBV20-1 combines with J gene TRBJ2-1; 7 nucleotides match TRBD2. V lost 3 bases, J lost 6 bases, and 8 bases stayed unmatched. The CDR3 extends over 14 amino acids. CDR1 is DFQATT, CDR2 SNEGSKA, per germline (reference sequence). In nucleotides, the CDR3 is TGCAGTGCTAGGAGGGAGGGCCTAAGCAATGAGCAGTTCTTC. Translation: CSARREGLSNEQFF.

This clonotype appeared a few times. One junction end does not reproduce the germline sequence, and a read error may be involved. V gene TRBV29-1 combines with J gene TRBJ2-5; TRBD2 might be the D (6 bases). The CDR3 has 15 residues. Looked up from germline, CDR1 is SQVTM and CDR2 is ANQGSEA. CDR3 DNA sequence: TGCGGCGTTGAAGATTCGGGACTGCCTCAAGAGACCCAGTACTTC. It yields the protein CGVEDSGLPQETQYF.

The chain joins TRBV20-1 to TRBJ1-4; possibly TRBD1 for D (5 bases). CDR3 length: 13 residues. V dropped 5 bases and J dropped 10 bases, with 17 bases sitting between them. In germline, CDR1 is DFQATT, CDR2 SNEGSKA (reference sequence). The CDR3 region has the DNA TGCAGTGCTCGGCCTCAGGGCGGCGGAAAACTGTTTTTT. Translating it yields CSARPQGGGKLFF.

Ten or more counts support this clonotype. The chain carries TRBV10-3 and TRBJ2-5, with D perhaps matching TRBD1 or TRBD2 (5 bases each). Germline values: CDR1 ENHRY, CDR2 SYGVKD. There are 12 residues in the CDR3. V was pared by 4 bases and J by 4 bases, with 7 bases between. The CDR3 loop is CAISGGSETQYF. The CDR3, as DNA: TGTGCCATCAGTGGGGGGTCAGAGACCCAGTACTTC.

This clonotype has more than one count but fewer than ten. The chain couples TRBV19 to TRBJ1-1, with a possible D match to TRBD1 (5 bases). V was clipped by 7 bases and J by 1 base, with 10 bases between them. In germline, CDR1 is LNHDA, CDR2 SQIVND (reference sequence). The CDR3 runs to 13 residues. The CDR3, as DNA: TGTGCCAGTATGCGGGGGAGGAACACTGAAGCTTTCTTT. Protein product: CASMRGRNTEAFF.

The rearrangement links TRBV5-1 to TRBJ2-1; 8 positions agree with TRBD2. V lost 4 bases to trimming and J lost 1 base; unmatched junction nucleotides: 4. Germline CDR1 SGHRS, CDR2 YFSETQ. The CDR3 has 15 residues. The CDR3 reads CASSTIAGSYNEQFF. For the CDR3, the DNA is TGCGCCAGCAGCACAATAGCGGGGTCCTACAATGAGCAGTTCTTC.

This clonotype was detected many times. V is TRBV7-9 and J is TRBJ1-1; 7 nucleotides align to TRBD1. Germline values: CDR1 SEHNR, CDR2 FQNEAQ (reference sequence). V lost 7 bases to trimming and J lost 0 bases; unmatched junction nucleotides: 8. This CDR3 is built from 15 residues. CDR3 sequence (DNA): TGTGCCAGCACCAGGGGGAGGGCTGTGAACACTGAAGCTTTCTTT. This translates into CASTRGRAVNTEAFF.

The chain links TRBV29-1 to TRBJ2-1; TRBD1 aligns across 9 bases. Trimming at V came to 7 bases and at J to 10 bases, leaving 11 bases not matched to a gene. The germline V gene has CDR1 SQVTM and CDR2 ANQGSEA. This CDR3 has 13 residues. The CDR3 protein is CSDRQGVGNEQFF. In DNA form, the CDR3 reads TGCAGCGACCGACAGGGGGTTGGCAACGAGCAGTTCTTC.

Points on this clonotype: The conserved closing phenylalanine or tryptophan is absent in this CDR3, likely reflecting a read error. The chain recombines TRBV3-1 with TRBJ1-2; D is ambiguous. The V end lost 3 bases, the J end lost 7 bases, and 18 bases lay between the germline ends. The length of the CDR3 is 15 residues. Germline CDR1 and CDR2: LGHDT and YNNKEL (reference sequence). CDR3 coding DNA: TGTGCCAGCAGCCACGGTCGAGTGCTAGGGAGTGGCTACACCCTC. As protein: CASSHGRVLGSGYTL.

Comments on this clonotype: This may be a read error, as it is one base from a much larger clone. This chain joins TRBV27 and TRBJ1-6; D not resolved. The CDR3 is made up of 15 amino acids. Germline CDR1 MNHEY, CDR2 SMNVEV (reference sequence). DNA of the CDR3: TGTGCCAGCAGTTTTGTGAGGAGGGAAACTTCACCCCCCCACTTT. It is translated as CASSFVRRETSPPHF.

This clonotype came up many times. In nucleotides, the CDR3 is TGCGCCAGCAGCCAAGATACTAGGACTAGCCTTTACAATGAGCAGTTCTTC. Protein: CASSQDTRTSLYNEQFF. V gene TRBV4-3 combines with J gene TRBJ2-1, with TRBD2 identical over 8 bases. Germline V gene lookup returns CDR1 LGHNA and CDR2 YSLEER. The CDR3 has 17 residues. J was trimmed by 4 bases and V by 0 bases; bases with no gene match: 8.

With regard to this clonotype: A read error may account for a junction end that differs from germline. The CDR3 nucleotides read TGTGCCAGCAGGACAGGCCAAGAGACTCAGTACTTC. Translating it yields CASRTGQETQYF. The chain recombines TRBV6-2 or TRBV6-3 with TRBJ2-5; tentative D call: TRBD1 (6 bases). The CDR3 is 12 residues long. Germline loops: CDR1 MNHEY, CDR2 SVGEGT.

This clonotype was seen only a few times. The J gene is TRBJ1-4, the V gene TRBV4-2, with D unclear. The V end was cut by 4 bases, the J end by 7 bases, with 10 bases between. There are 13 residues in the CDR3. The V gene's germline CDR1 is LGHNA and CDR2 YNFKEQ. The CDR3 reads CASSRTDGEKLFF. CDR3 in DNA: TGTGCCAGCAGCCGCACAGATGGTGAAAAACTGTTTTTT.

This clonotype was observed a handful of times. The V call is TRBV7-2, the J call TRBJ1-2; TRBD1 aligns across 10 bases. Germline V gene sequence: CDR1 SGHTA, CDR2 FQGNSA. CDR3 length equals 15 residues. V shed 3 bases and J 6 bases; nucleotides not matched to a gene: 7. CDR3 nucleotides: TGTGCCAGCAGCTTCTCCCGGGGGACAGGGGATGGCTACACCTTC. Protein sequence: CASSFSRGTGDGYTF.

In this sample, this clonotype turned up a few times. The chain has TRBV18 and TRBJ1-1; D is undetermined. The germline gives CDR1 KGHSH, CDR2 LQKENI. This CDR3 is built from 15 residues. The V gene lost 3 bases and the J gene lost 0 bases, with 11 bases spanning the gap. The CDR3 loop is CASSPPAAMNTEAFF. CDR3 coding DNA: TGTGCCAGCTCACCGCCGGCGGCGATGAACACTGAAGCTTTCTTT.

This clonotype came up a few times. V gene TRBV11-1 combines with J gene TRBJ2-5; D ambiguous. The J call is in doubt because the DNA end fits TRBJ2-1 better. This CDR3 is 15 amino acids long. Germline CDR1 reads SGHAT; CDR2 reads FQDESV (reference sequence). CDR3: CASQLSRSIPNEQFF. CDR3 coding DNA: TGTGCTTCTCAGCTTAGTAGGTCGATCCCGAATGAGCAGTTCTTC.